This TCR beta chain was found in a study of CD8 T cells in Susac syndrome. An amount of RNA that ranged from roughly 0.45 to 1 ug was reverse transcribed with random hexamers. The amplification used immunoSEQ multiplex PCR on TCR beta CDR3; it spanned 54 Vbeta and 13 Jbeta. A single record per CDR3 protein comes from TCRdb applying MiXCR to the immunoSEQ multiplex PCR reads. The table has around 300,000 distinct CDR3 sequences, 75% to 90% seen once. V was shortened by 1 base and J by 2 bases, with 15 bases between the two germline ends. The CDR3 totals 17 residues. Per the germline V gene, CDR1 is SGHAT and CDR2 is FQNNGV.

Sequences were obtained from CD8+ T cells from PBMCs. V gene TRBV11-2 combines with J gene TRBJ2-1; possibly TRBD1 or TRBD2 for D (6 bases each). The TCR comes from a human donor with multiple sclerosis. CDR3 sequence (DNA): TGTGCCAGCAGCTTAGCTTCCGGGGGCCGAACCTACAATGAGCAGTTCTTC. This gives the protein CASSLASGGRTYNEQFF.